Following are 5 T cell receptor beta chains from one sample sequenced in a study of identical twins. MiXCR, run by TCRdb on the 5' RACE reads, gives a single entry per CDR3 protein. The table records roughly 720,000 distinct CDR3 sequences, over 15% of them present only once. The same sample was also studied in work on T cells expressing NK-cell markers.

The sequencing sample was made of PBMCs. All receptors come from a woman between 18 and 29 years old in good health.

V gene TRBV6-5 combines with J gene TRBJ2-7; 9 bases map to TRBD2. CDR3 size: 15 residues. The germline V gene has CDR1 MNHEY and CDR2 SVGAGI. After removal of 1 base from V and 6 bases from J, the junction contained 7 bases not matched to a gene. The CDR3 loop reads CASSYFSGLAGEQYF. CDR3 DNA sequence: TGTGCCAGCAGTTACTTCTCGGGACTAGCAGGCGAGCAGTACTTC.

V is TRBV25-1 and J is TRBJ2-7; D is perhaps TRBD1 (6 bases). The CDR3 contains 14 residues. Germline values: CDR1 MGHDK, CDR2 SYGVNS. V was clipped by 3 bases and J by 3 bases, with 12 bases between them. CDR3 sequence: CASSEFTGIYEQYF. Here the CDR3 DNA reads TGTGCCAGCAGTGAGTTTACAGGGATCTACGAGCAGTACTTC.

The CDR3 sequence: CASSLGRGHPEAFF. CDR3 nucleotide sequence: TGTGCCAGCAGCTTAGGACGGGGGCACCCTGAAGCTTTCTTT. The V and J genes are TRBV7-8 and TRBJ1-1, with a possible D match to TRBD1 (6 bases). V lost 1 base to trimming and J lost 6 bases, with 12 bases between them. CDR1 is SGHVS, CDR2 FQNEAQ, per germline. The CDR3 length is 14 residues.

The chain joins TRBV27 to TRBJ2-3; 9 bases line up with TRBD2. The CDR3 loop spans 14 amino acids. With 0 bases clipped from V and 9 bases from J, the junction kept 4 bases outside the gene matches. Germline V lookup: CDR1 MNHEY, CDR2 SMNVEV (reference sequence). This CDR3 is CASSLSAGGRTQYF. The CDR3 DNA is TGTGCCAGCAGTTTATCAGCGGGGGGCCGAACGCAGTATTTT.

In this sample, this clonotype turned up a few times. This chain links TRBV9 with TRBJ2-2; D not certain. The length of the CDR3 is 16 residues. V lost 3 bases and J lost 4, with 16 bases in between. Germline assignment: CDR1 SGDLS and CDR2 YYNGEE. The CDR3 coding sequence is TGTGCCAGCAGCGCGACCGCCAACATAGTCACCGGGGAGCTGTTTTTT. Translating gives CASSATANIVTGELFF.